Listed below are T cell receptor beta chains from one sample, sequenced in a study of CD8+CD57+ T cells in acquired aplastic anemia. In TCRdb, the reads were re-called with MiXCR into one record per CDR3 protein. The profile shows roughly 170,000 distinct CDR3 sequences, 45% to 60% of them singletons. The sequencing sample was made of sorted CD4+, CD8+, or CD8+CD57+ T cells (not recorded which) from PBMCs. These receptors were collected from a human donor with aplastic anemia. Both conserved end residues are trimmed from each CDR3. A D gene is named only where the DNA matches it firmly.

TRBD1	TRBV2	ASSGQGSGELF
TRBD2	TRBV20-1	SARATSGGAVTQY
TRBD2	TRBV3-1	ASSLKRGLPYEQY
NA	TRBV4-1	ASSQDGQYSNQPQH
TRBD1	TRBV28	ASSPQGSQH
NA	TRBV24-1	ATSDFWETQH
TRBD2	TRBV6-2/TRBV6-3	ASSYSDLRGGNTQY
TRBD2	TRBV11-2	ANSLGTSGGAGNEQF
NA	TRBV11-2	ASSAGAGSYEQY
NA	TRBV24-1	ATSDPVLDTQY
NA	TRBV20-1	SARNRAGLYEQY
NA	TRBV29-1	SVVANQETQY
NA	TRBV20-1	SARGEGNSPLH
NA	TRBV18	ASSPTASKEPQH
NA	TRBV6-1	ASRATGFTEAF
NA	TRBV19	ASKVPGARTEAF
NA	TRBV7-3	ASTELLGTQY
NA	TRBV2	ASSRTSYEQY
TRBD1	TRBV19	ASRPPGQGAYEQY
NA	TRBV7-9	ASSLKGAYEQY
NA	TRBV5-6	ASSLGPGQNTEAF
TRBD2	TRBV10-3	AIRSNSGGPLHTQY
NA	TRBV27	ASSLSRGTVDGYT
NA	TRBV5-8	ASAGPSSYNEQF
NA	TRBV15	ATSRDGGSMETQY
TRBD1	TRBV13	ASRFRGQGLGEQY
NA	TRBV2	ASRPSEGSTEAF
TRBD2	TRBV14	ASSPSGGAANEQF
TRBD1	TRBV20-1	SGQGSDTQY
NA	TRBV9	ASSADGGNYGYT
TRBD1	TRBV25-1	ASSGQGAVVELF
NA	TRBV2	ASGVPIPPYEQY
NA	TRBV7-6	ASSLAGGRGTQY
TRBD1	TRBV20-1	SAGPGQGHGETQY
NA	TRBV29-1	SADSEGNTIY